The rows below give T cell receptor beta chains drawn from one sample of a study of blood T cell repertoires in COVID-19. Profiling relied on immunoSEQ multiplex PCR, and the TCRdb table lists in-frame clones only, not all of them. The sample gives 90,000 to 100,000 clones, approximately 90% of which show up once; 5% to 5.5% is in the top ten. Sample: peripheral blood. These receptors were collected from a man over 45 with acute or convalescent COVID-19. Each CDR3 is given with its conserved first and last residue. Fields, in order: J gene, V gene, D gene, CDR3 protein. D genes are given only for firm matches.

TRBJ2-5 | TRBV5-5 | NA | CASSLVGGLRETQYF
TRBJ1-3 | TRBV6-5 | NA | CASSYSHSGNTIYF
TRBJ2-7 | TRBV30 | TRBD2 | CAWKQGPGGLAGGYEQYF
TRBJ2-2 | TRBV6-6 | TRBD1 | CASSRDRVDTGELFF
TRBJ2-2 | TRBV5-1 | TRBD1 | CASKGQGTTGELFF
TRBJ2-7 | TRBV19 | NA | CASSLGGRGAAGSYEQYF
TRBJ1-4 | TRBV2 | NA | CASHTATNEKLFF
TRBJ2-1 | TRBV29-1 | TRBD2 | CSVRAGPSNEQFF
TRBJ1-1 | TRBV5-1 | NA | CASSGPTEVNTEAFF
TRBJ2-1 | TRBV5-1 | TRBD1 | CASSLERQGAQEQFF
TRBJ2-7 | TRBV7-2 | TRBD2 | CASSSWTSGRALDF
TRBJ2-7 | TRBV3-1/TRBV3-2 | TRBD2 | CASSHLLAGANYEQYF
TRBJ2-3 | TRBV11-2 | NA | CASLDADTQYF
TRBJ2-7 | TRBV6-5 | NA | CASRTPISAGEQYF
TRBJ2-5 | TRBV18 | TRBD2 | CASSPIAGGIGETQYF
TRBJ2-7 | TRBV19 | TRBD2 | CASTIAGGYEQYF
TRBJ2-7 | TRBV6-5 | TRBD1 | CASKRQGAGEQYF
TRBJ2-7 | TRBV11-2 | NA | CASSLVQVHEQYF
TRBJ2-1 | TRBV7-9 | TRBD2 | CASSSRLAGDLVYEQFF
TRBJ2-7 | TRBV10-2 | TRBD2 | CASSPGLAYEQYF
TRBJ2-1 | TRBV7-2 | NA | CASSLGPGNEQFF
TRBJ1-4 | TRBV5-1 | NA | CASSWVTGDEKLFF
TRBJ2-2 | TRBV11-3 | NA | CASSLDPYPRQDTGELFF
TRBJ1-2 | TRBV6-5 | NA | CASSRGLWEGGYTF
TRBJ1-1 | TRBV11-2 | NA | CASSLDLRDTNTEAFF
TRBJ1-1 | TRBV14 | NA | CASSERQGTEAFF
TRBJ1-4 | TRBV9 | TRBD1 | CASSPRGQRNEKLFF
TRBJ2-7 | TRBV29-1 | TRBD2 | CSVERGASGRYDEQYF
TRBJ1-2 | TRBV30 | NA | CAWSGSRAGGYTF
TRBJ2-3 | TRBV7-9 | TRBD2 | CASSILAGGPDTQYF
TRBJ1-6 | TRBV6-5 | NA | CASSYSGGNSPLHF
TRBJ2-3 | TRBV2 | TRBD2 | CASSVALAGGSGYF
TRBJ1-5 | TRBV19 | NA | CASSMGTQVNQPQHF
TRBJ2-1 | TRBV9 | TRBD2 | CASSGWTSGSKFF
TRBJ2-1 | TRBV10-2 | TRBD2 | CASTLAGGPNEQFF
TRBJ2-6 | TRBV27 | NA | CASSLSGVGANVLTF
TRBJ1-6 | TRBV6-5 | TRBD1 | CASSRDSYNSPLHF
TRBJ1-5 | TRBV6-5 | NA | CASSYSIGQPQHF
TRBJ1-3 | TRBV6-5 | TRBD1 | CASSYLRQGGNTIYF
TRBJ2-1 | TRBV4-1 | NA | CASSQDGADNEQFF
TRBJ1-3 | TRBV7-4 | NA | CASSKGLGNTIYF
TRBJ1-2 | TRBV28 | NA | CASSLEQNYGYTF